This is a list of T cell receptor beta chains from one sample in a study of blood T cell repertoires in COVID-19. TCRdb's copy holds only in-frame clones and misses some; the assay was immunoSEQ multiplex PCR. The sample shows roughly 200,000 clones, over 65% of them seen only once. The specimen sequenced was peripheral blood. Receptor source: an older person with COVID-19, enrolled during active disease. CDR3s include the opening cysteine and the closing phenylalanine or tryptophan. D genes are given only for firm matches.

v_gene: TRBV29-1
d_gene: TRBD1
j_gene: TRBJ1-2
CDR3aa: CSVAGGDYGYTF
CDR3nt: TGCAGCGTTGCAGGGGGCGACTATGGCTACACCTTC

v_gene: TRBV25-1
d_gene: TRBD1
j_gene: TRBJ1-5
CDR3aa: CASSDWGQSYSNQPQHF
CDR3nt: TGTGCCAGCAGTGATTGGGGACAGTCATATAGCAATCAGCCCCAGCATTTT

v_gene: TRBV3-1/TRBV3-2
d_gene: -
j_gene: TRBJ1-1
CDR3aa: CASSRVGGDTEAFF
CDR3nt: TGTGCCAGCAGCCGGGTAGGGGGTGACACTGAAGCTTTCTTT

v_gene: TRBV10-3
d_gene: TRBD2
j_gene: TRBJ2-3
CDR3aa: CAIRDRPGLAGGRGSTDTQYF
CDR3nt: TGTGCCATCAGAGACCGACCGGGACTAGCGGGGGGCCGAGGGAGCACAGATACGCAGTATTTT

v_gene: TRBV27
d_gene: TRBD2
j_gene: TRBJ2-1
CDR3aa: CASSQAGEEFF
CDR3nt: TGTGCCAGCAGTCAAGCGGGAGAGGAGTTCTTC

v_gene: TRBV6-1
d_gene: TRBD2
j_gene: TRBJ2-7
CDR3aa: CASSELGVGGPSYEQYF
CDR3nt: TGTGCCAGCAGTGAACTTGGGGTGGGAGGGCCGAGTTACGAGCAGTACTTC

v_gene: TRBV5-1
d_gene: -
j_gene: TRBJ2-3
CDR3aa: CASSLAVFRYTDTQYF
CDR3nt: TGCGCCAGCAGCTTGGCAGTGTTCCGTTACACAGATACGCAGTATTTT

v_gene: TRBV7-9
d_gene: TRBD2
j_gene: TRBJ2-5
CDR3aa: CASSLPGLAGETQYF
CDR3nt: TGTGCCAGCAGTTTACCGGGACTAGCGGGAGAGACCCAGTACTTC

v_gene: TRBV12-3/TRBV12-4
d_gene: -
j_gene: TRBJ1-2
CDR3aa: CASSFTGNYGYTF
CDR3nt: TGTGCCAGCAGTTTCACGGGTAACTATGGCTACACCTTC

v_gene: TRBV7-2
d_gene: TRBD2
j_gene: TRBJ2-1
CDR3aa: CASRHDSGGANEQFF
CDR3nt: TGTGCCAGCAGGCATGACAGCGGGGGGGCAAATGAGCAGTTCTTC